The 17 T cell receptor delta chains below come from one sample, sequenced in a study of Vδ1+ human thymocytes. Study conclusions and caveats: Thymic TRG and TRD repertoires appeared highly polyclonal.

These receptors' targets are unknown. The template was reverse-transcribed extracted RNA. Pooled V-gene forward primers with one constant-region reverse primer generated the CDR3 amplicons by multiplex PCR. TCRdb re-called the multiplex PCR reads via CATT. The sample yields roughly 55,000 delta-chain clones, 15% to 20% seen once. What was sequenced was Vdelta1+ gamma-delta thymocytes from the thymus. Subset described: FACS-sorted CD3+ TCRalphabeta- TCRVdelta1+ TCRVdelta2- thymocytes. The receptor source for this set is a boy in the first two years of life who had congenital heart surgery.

This clone has more than one count but fewer than ten. The J gene is TRDJ1, the V gene TRDV1; 13 positions agree with TRDD3. The length of the CDR3 is 22 residues. Germline CDR1 reads TSWWSYY; CDR2 reads QGS. With V trimmed by 4 bases and J by 3 bases, 23 bases remained unmatched. This CDR3 is CALGGAFLLKATGGYGADKLIF. The CDR3, as DNA: TGTGCTCTTGGGGGAGCCTTCCTACTAAAAGCAACTGGGGGATACGGCGCCGATAAACTCATCTTT.

This clone showed up just a few times. V and J are TRDV1 and TRDJ1, with 9 bases that match TRDD3. Unmatched junction bases numbered 25, after V lost 4 bases and J lost 4 bases. The CDR3 totals 21 residues. Germline V gives CDR1 TSWWSYY, CDR2 QGS. CDR3 DNA: TGTGCTCTTGGGGCCCTTACTTACAGCTTTCTCACCCTGGGGGATCGCGATAAACTCATCTTT. It is translated as CALGALTYSFLTLGDRDKLIF.

This chain joins TRDV1 and TRDJ2, with 12 positions matching TRDD3. Germline CDR1 reads TSWWSYY; CDR2 reads QGS. The CDR3 spans 22 residues. V was clipped by 2 bases and J by 4 bases; unmatched bases: 20. The CDR3 sequence is CALGEGAFLRDLGDTATAQLFF. DNA for the CDR3: TGTGCTCTTGGGGAAGGGGCCTTCCTAAGGGATCTGGGGGATACGGCGACAGCACAACTCTTCTTT.

This clone was counted between two and nine times. This chain uses TRDV1 with TRDJ1, with 9 bases fitting TRDD3. CDR3 length: 24 residues. Looked up from germline, CDR1 is TSWWSYY and CDR2 is QGS. The ends lost 0 bases at V and 3 bases at J; junction bases unmatched: 29. The CDR3 sequence is CALGELVTYEANWGTTRSADKLIF. The CDR3 region has the DNA TGTGCTCTTGGGGAACTGGTCACCTACGAGGCCAACTGGGGGACCACCCGGTCCGCCGATAAACTCATCTTT.

This clone turned up a few times. This chain uses TRDV1 with TRDJ1; D gene uncertain. Germline CDR1 and CDR2: TSWWSYY and QGS. V was trimmed by 4 bases and J by 6 bases, leaving 6 bases between them. The CDR3 sequence is 11 residues long. CDR3 residues: CALGGENKLIF. CDR3 in DNA: TGTGCTCTTGGGGGGGAGAATAAACTCATCTTT.

V gene TRDV1 combines with J gene TRDJ1; 12 nucleotides line up with TRDD3. This CDR3 has 22 amino acids. The junction had 20 bases not matched to a gene; V was cut back by 3 bases and J by 0 bases. The germline CDR1 and CDR2 sequences are TSWWSYY and QGS. The CDR3 region is CALGEPPPLDWGILPNTDKLIF. The CDR3, as DNA: TGTGCTCTTGGGGAGCCCCCCCCCTTGGACTGGGGGATACTTCCTAACACCGATAAACTCATCTTT.

The chain carries TRDV1 and TRDJ1; the D gene is possibly TRDD3 (6 bases). V dropped 8 bases and J dropped 0 bases, with 16 bases sitting between them. Germline loops: CDR1 TSWWSYY, CDR2 QGS. CDR3 length equals 15 residues. The DNA for the CDR3 is TGTGCTCTTAGGAGGGATAGGGGGTACACCGATAAACTCATCTTT. Encoded protein: CALRRDRGYTDKLIF.

The V gene is TRDV1, the J gene TRDJ1, with D unresolved. The length of the CDR3 is 18 residues. V was pared by 6 bases and J by 0 bases, with 23 bases between. Germline CDR1 and CDR2: TSWWSYY and QGS. The CDR3 nucleotides are TGTGCTCTTGGAACCCCCTCTACTACGGTGGCGTACACCGATAAACTCATCTTT. Amino acid sequence: CALGTPSTTVAYTDKLIF.

This clone has a handful of counts. The chain employs TRAV29/DV5 and TRDJ1; 9 bases match TRDD2. The CDR3 has 19 amino acids. Germline V gene data show CDR1 as NSMFDY and CDR2 as ISSIKDK. The J segment lost 0 bases and the V segment lost 0 bases, leaving 15 bases of the junction unmatched. The CDR3, as DNA: TGTGCAGCAAGCGCCTTCCTACTTCGGGGGAGCATGTACACCGATAAACTCATCTTT. Translating it yields CAASAFLLRGSMYTDKLIF.

This chain links TRDV1 with TRDJ1, with D possibly matching TRDD3 (5 bases). V was pared by 1 base and J by 0 bases, with 15 bases between. Germline-derived CDR1 and CDR2 are TSWWSYY and QGS. CDR3 size: 17 residues. The CDR3 spells CALGEPGCLGHTDKLIF. CDR3 nucleotides: TGTGCTCTTGGGGAACCTGGGTGTCTGGGTCACACCGATAAACTCATCTTT.

About this clone: This CDR3 is also generated by other DNA sequences in the sample. The chain carries TRDV1 and TRDJ2, with 9 bases identical to TRDD3. J gave up 0 bases and V 0 bases, and 20 bases lay outside the gene matches. Per germline, CDR1 TSWWSYY and CDR2 QGS. This CDR3 has 23 residues. The CDR3 loop reads CALGELPPGPTGGPEALTAQLFF. DNA for the CDR3: TGTGCTCTTGGGGAACTCCCCCCTGGACCGACTGGGGGACCAGAAGCTTTGACAGCACAACTCTTCTTT.

The genes are TRDV1 and TRDJ2; the match to TRDD3 covers 9 bases. This CDR3 has 18 amino acids. Germline CDR1 and CDR2: TSWWSYY and QGS. Trimming removed 2 bases from V and 1 base from J; junction bases left unmatched: 8. CDR3 DNA: TGTGCTCTTGGGGAAAAGAGGGGGATACACCTTTTGACAGCACAACTCTTCTTT. Protein: CALGEKRGIHLLTAQLFF.

The rearrangement uses TRDV1 and TRDJ1; 8 bases fit TRDD3. CDR3 length: 20 residues. V was clipped by 3 bases and J by 0 bases; unmatched bases: 18. CDR1 and CDR2 from the germline V gene are TSWWSYY and QGS. The CDR3 bases are TGTGCTCTTGGGGACACTGGGGGGATTTCTTACGCCCCGTACACCGATAAACTCATCTTT. This sequence encodes CALGDTGGISYAPYTDKLIF.

The table lists this clone with a few counts. J is TRDJ1 and V is TRDV1; TRDD3 aligns across 11 bases. This CDR3 comprises 22 residues. From germline, CDR1 is TSWWSYY and CDR2 QGS. Trimming removed 0 bases from V and 0 bases from J; junction bases left unmatched: 18. The CDR3 nucleotides read TGTGCTCTTGGGGAACTTACCTCCCTGACTGGGGGATATGGGCCTTACACCGATAAACTCATCTTT. Protein product: CALGELTSLTGGYGPYTDKLIF.

This chain connects TRDV1 to TRDJ1; the match to TRDD3 covers 10 bases. The CDR3 sequence is 21 residues long. Losses at the gene ends were 4 bases for V and 0 bases for J; bases not matched to a gene: 20. Looked up from germline, CDR1 is TSWWSYY and CDR2 is QGS. The CDR3 protein is CALGVRLPSDWGIRYTDKLIF. DNA of the CDR3: TGTGCTCTTGGGGTCCGCCTTCCTAGTGACTGGGGGATCCGTTACACCGATAAACTCATCTTT.

The chain employs TRDV1 and TRDJ1; D is unresolved. This CDR3 region has 19 residues. Between the trimmed V and J ends, which lost 5 bases and 1 base, there was a span of 26 bases. CDR1 and CDR2 from the germline V gene are TSWWSYY and QGS. This chain's CDR3 is CALGTTLGPLGPCTDKLIF. CDR3 nucleotides: TGTGCTCTTGGGACGACCCTTGGACCCTTAGGGCCATGCACCGATAAACTCATCTTT.

This clone was detected only a few times. This chain links TRDV1 with TRDJ1; 9 bases line up with TRDD3. Trimming at V came to 2 bases and at J to 0 bases, leaving 19 bases not matched to a gene. CDR3 size: 21 residues. Germline V gives CDR1 TSWWSYY, CDR2 QGS. The CDR3 protein is CALGESPTRGDTRTYTDKLIF. In DNA form, the CDR3 reads TGTGCTCTTGGGGAATCCCCTACACGGGGGGATACCCGAACGTACACCGATAAACTCATCTTT.